A single sample is the source of the 13 T cell receptor beta chains below, sequenced in a study of Graves' ophthalmopathy and Graves' hyperthyroidism. Amplification targeted the TCR beta CDR3 regions, with RNA transcripts as the source material. Second-round multiplex PCR came after first-round RT-PCR with HTBI primers. TCRdb processed the multiplex PCR reads anew with MiXCR; each CDR3 protein has one entry. Seen here are about 1.2 million distinct CDR3 sequences, roughly two fifths observed once, and the top ten hold approximately 10%. The sequenced sample consisted of peripheral blood or thyroid tissue (not recorded which). The source is an adult man with Graves' hyperthyroidism.

This clonotype occurred once. A much bigger clone sits one base away, suggesting this may be a read error. The chain has TRBV9 and TRBJ2-5, with 9 bases aligning to TRBD2. This CDR3 is 20 amino acids long. Germline CDR1 and CDR2: SGDLS and YYNGEE. J was trimmed by 1 base and V by 3 bases; bases with no gene match: 19. Written as DNA, the CDR3 is TGTGCCAGCAGCGCAAGCTGGGGCTGGCTAGCGGGATCGTCCCAAGAGACCCAGTACTTC. This codes for CASSASWGWLAGSSQETQYF.

The sample holds many counts of this clonotype. The genes are TRBV7-8 and TRBJ2-5; 7 positions match TRBD1. Germline CDR1 SGHVS, CDR2 FQNEAQ. This CDR3 region has 15 residues. V lost 5 bases, J lost 1 base, and 7 bases stayed unmatched. The CDR3 nucleotides are TGTGCCAGCAGCCGCTCGGGACAGCTCCAAGAGACCCAGTACTTC. Amino acids: CASSRSGQLQETQYF.

A word on this clonotype: A much bigger clone sits one base away, suggesting this may be a read error. The chain combines TRBV10-3 with TRBJ1-5, with D unresolved. Trimming shortened V by 5 bases and J by 11 bases, and 13 bases separated the two germline ends. This CDR3 has 12 residues. Germline V CDR1 and CDR2: ENHRY, SYGVKD. CDR3 in DNA: TGTGCCATCAGTCCTTCGGTATTGACCCAGCATTTT. As protein: CAISPSVLTQHF.

About this clonotype itself: This clone may be a read error of a much larger clone one base away. The CDR3 does not end in the conserved phenylalanine or tryptophan, so this is likely a read error. This chain connects TRBV19 to TRBJ1-1; D perhaps matches TRBD1 (5 bases). Trimming removed 7 bases at V and 0 bases at J, with 12 bases between. Looked up from germline, CDR1 is LNHDA and CDR2 is SQIVND (reference sequence). The CDR3 covers 14 residues. DNA for the CDR3: TGTGCCAGTACCTGGGGCATCCTGAACACTGAAGCTTTCCTT. Protein sequence: CASTWGILNTEAFL.

This clonotype has ten or more counts. The chain uses TRBV15 and TRBJ1-6, with D uncertain. This CDR3 is 15 amino acids long. Germline lookup yields CDR1 LNHNV and CDR2 YYDKDF (reference sequence). The V and J ends lost 0 bases and 9 bases respectively, with 12 bases between them. The chain's CDR3 is CATSRDSARASPLHF. The DNA of the CDR3 is TGTGCCACCAGCAGAGATTCAGCTAGAGCTTCACCCCTCCACTTT. Variable domain in full (rest from reference TRBV15 and TRBJ1-6): DAMVIQNPRYQVTQFGKPVTLSCSQTLNHNVMYWYQQKSSQAPKLLFHYYDKDFNNEADTPDNFQSRRPNTSFCFLDIRSPGLGDTAMYLCATSRDSARASPLHFGNGTRLTVT.

This clonotype was seen at least ten times. This chain joins TRBV19 and TRBJ1-6; no reliable D call. There are 13 residues in the CDR3. The germline CDR1 and CDR2 sequences are LNHDA and SQIVND (reference sequence). V lost 3 bases and J 8 bases, leaving 8 bases between the germline ends. CDR3 protein: CASSIRPDSPLHF. CDR3 in DNA: TGTGCCAGTAGTATTCGGCCAGATTCACCCCTCCACTTT. The variable domain in full, completed from reference TRBV19 and TRBJ1-6, reads DGGITQSPKYLFRKEGQNVTLSCEQNLNHDAMYWYRQDPGQGLRLIYYSQIVNDFQKGDIAEGYSVSREKKESFPLTVTSAQKNPTAFYLCASSIRPDSPLHFGNGTRLTVT.

This chain joins TRBV2 and TRBJ1-6, with TRBD1 matching 7 bases. Germline values: CDR1 SNHLY, CDR2 FYNNEI. The CDR3 is made up of 14 amino acids. The V gene end was trimmed by 6 bases and the J gene end by 10 bases; junction bases not matched to a gene: 9. CDR3 loop: CASRRQGLGSPLHF. The CDR3 region has the DNA TGTGCCAGCAGACGACAGGGATTGGGATCACCCCTCCACTTT.

This clonotype was recorded many times. CDR3 protein: CAISESTLGTLQETQYF. The CDR3 DNA follows: TGTGCCATCAGTGAGTCCACCTTGGGGACTCTCCAAGAGACCCAGTACTTC. The J gene is TRBJ2-5, the V gene TRBV10-3; tentative D call: TRBD2 (6 bases). The CDR3 length is 17 residues. V lost 0 bases and J 1 base, leaving 15 bases between the germline ends. Per germline, CDR1 ENHRY and CDR2 SYGVKD.

This clonotype was observed a few times. This could be a read error, since a much larger clone is one nucleotide away. The chain carries TRBV20-1 and TRBJ1-2; 8 positions agree with TRBD1. Germline V gene lookup returns CDR1 DFQATT and CDR2 SNEGSKA (reference sequence). The CDR3 is 13 residues long. The CDR3 loop reads CSARRQGNYGDTF. The CDR3 DNA sequence: TGCAGTGCTCGAAGACAGGGGAACTATGGCGACACCTTC.

The chain joins TRBV29-1 to TRBJ1-2, with no clear D. Germline assignment: CDR1 SQVTM and CDR2 ANQGSEA. This CDR3 region has 10 residues. V lost 7 bases and J lost 6, with 9 bases in between. CDR3 bases: TGCAGCGAAGGGTTAAATGGCTACACCTTC. Its protein product is CSEGLNGYTF. The variable domain in full, with the rest retrieved from reference TRBV29-1 and TRBJ1-2, is SAVISQKPSRDICQRGTSLTIQCQVDSQVTMMFWYRQQPGQSLTLIATANQGSEATYESGFVIDKFPISRPNLTFSTLTVSNMSPEDSSIYLCSEGLNGYTFGSGTRLTVV.

The sample holds a few counts of this clonotype. The rearrangement uses TRBV20-1 and TRBJ2-2; D may correspond to TRBD1 or TRBD2 (6 bases each). CDR1 and CDR2 (germline): DFQATT, SNEGSKA (reference sequence). CDR3 length: 17 amino acids. V was shortened by 0 bases and J by 5 bases, with 19 bases between the two germline ends. The CDR3, as DNA: TGCAGTGCTAGAGATAGGGGAGTTAGGGGGGCGACCGGGGAGCTGTTTTTT. As protein: CSARDRGVRGATGELFF.

This clonotype was recorded at least ten times. The CDR3 DNA sequence: TGTGCCAGCAGCTTTACCACTGAAGCTTTCTTT. It encodes CASSFTTEAFF. The V and J genes are TRBV11-2 and TRBJ1-1; D not certain. The CDR3 is 11 amino acids. CDR1 is SGHAT and CDR2 is FQNNGV in the germline V gene. V was clipped by 3 bases and J by 4 bases, with 3 bases between them.

This chain connects TRBV7-2 to TRBJ1-3; D is unclear. Germline V CDR1 and CDR2: SGHTA, FQGNSA. The CDR3 loop spans 15 amino acids. Trimming cost V 10 bases and J 0 bases, with 16 bases left between them. Here the CDR3 DNA reads TGTGCCACCGGAGGTAGACAATTCTCTGGAAACACCATATATTTT. This codes for CATGGRQFSGNTIYF.